Following are 27 T cell receptor beta chains from one sample sequenced in a study of blood T cell repertoires in COVID-19. This table comes from immunoSEQ multiplex PCR, and its TCRdb copy is limited to in-frame clones, with some not included. The data show roughly 200,000 clones, around 87% seen once. Sample: PBMCs or T cells enriched from blood (not recorded which). The receptors originated from a woman aged 30 to 39 who had recovered from COVID-19.

The V call is TRBV7-3, the J call TRBJ1-6, with TRBD1 identical over 9 bases. Germline loops: CDR1 SGHTA, CDR2 FQGTGA. This CDR3 has 15 amino acids. The J segment lost 8 bases and the V segment lost 3 bases, leaving 5 bases of the junction unmatched. Written as DNA, the CDR3 is TGTGCCAGCAGCTTGACGACAGGGGGGGATTCACCCCTCCACTTT. Amino acid sequence: CASSLTTGGDSPLHF.

This chain links TRBV5-1 with TRBJ1-2; the match to TRBD1 covers 7 bases. CDR1 and CDR2 (germline): SGHRS, YFSETQ. The CDR3 is made up of 13 amino acids. V gave up 6 bases and J gave up 6 bases; unmatched junction bases: 8. The CDR3: CASTLDRVHGYTF. The CDR3 DNA reads TGCGCCAGCACCCTTGACAGGGTCCATGGCTACACCTTC.

The chain couples TRBV11-2 to TRBJ1-1; TRBD1 is a possible D gene (5 bases). V was shortened by 5 bases and J by 4 bases, with 14 bases between the two germline ends. CDR1 SGHAT and CDR2 FQNNGV come from the germline V gene. The CDR3 is 14 amino acids. CDR3 in DNA: TGTGCCAGCAGCCTCCTTCGACAGACCACTGAAGCTTTCTTT. Encoded protein: CASSLLRQTTEAFF.

Only one count was recorded for this clone. This rearrangement joins TRBV30 to TRBJ1-1; D call uncertain. V was clipped by 4 bases and J by 0 bases, with 12 bases between them. This CDR3 region has 14 residues. Germline CDR1 is GTSNPN and CDR2 is SVGIG (reference sequence). CDR3 DNA: TGTGCCTGGAACCCCGGGTACTTGAACACTGAAGCTTTCTTT. The encoded protein is CAWNPGYLNTEAFF.

V and J are TRBV7-9 and TRBJ1-4, with 8 bases identical to TRBD1. CDR1 is SEHNR and CDR2 is FQNEAQ in the germline V gene (reference sequence). CDR3 length: 14 amino acids. The V and J ends lost 2 bases and 8 bases, in that order; junction bases with no gene match: 4. Here the CDR3 reads CASSLTGQVEKLFF. The CDR3 DNA sequence: TGTGCCAGCAGCTTAACGGGACAGGTGGAAAAACTGTTTTTT.

V usage is TRBV24-1 and J usage is TRBJ2-2; TRBD1 agrees at 9 bases. The CDR3 has 17 amino acids. Looked up from germline, CDR1 is KGHDR and CDR2 is SFDVKD. The J segment lost 5 bases and the V segment lost 3 bases, leaving 9 bases of the junction unmatched. CDR3 DNA sequence: TGTGCCACCAGTGATCGGGACAGGGAGGGATGGACCGGGGAGCTGTTTTTT. Translation gives CATSDRDREGWTGELFF.

The V gene is TRBV7-9, the J gene TRBJ1-3, with D hard to call. This CDR3 contains 13 residues. Germline assignment: CDR1 SEHNR and CDR2 FQNEAQ (reference sequence). Deletions cut 2 bases from V and 4 bases from J, with 6 bases between. The CDR3 here is CASSLYLGNTIYF. The CDR3 DNA sequence: TGTGCCAGCAGCTTATATCTCGGAAACACCATATATTTT.

The chain is built from TRBV15 and TRBJ2-2, with D unclear. The V end was cut by 0 bases, the J end by 6 bases, with 5 bases between. Germline loops: CDR1 LNHNV, CDR2 YYDKDF (reference sequence). This CDR3 region has 13 residues. CDR3 amino acids: CATSRDFAGELFF. The CDR3 coding sequence is TGTGCCACCAGCAGAGATTTCGCCGGGGAGCTGTTTTTT.

The V and J genes are TRBV18 and TRBJ1-6, with TRBD1 matching 7 bases. Trimming cost V 6 bases and J 11 bases; bases outside gene matches: 7. CDR1 KGHSH and CDR2 LQKENI come from the germline V gene. The length of the CDR3 is 13 residues. CDR3 residues: CASSETGQAPLHF. The CDR3, as DNA: TGTGCCAGCTCGGAGACAGGGCAGGCACCCCTCCACTTT.

This chain links TRBV19 with TRBJ1-5, with D possibly matching TRBD1 (6 bases). V lost 5 bases to trimming and J lost 4 bases, with 9 bases between them. Germline V gene sequence: CDR1 LNHDA, CDR2 SQIVND (reference sequence). The CDR3 has 13 amino acids. This CDR3 is CASSPTGNQPQHF. The DNA for the CDR3 is TGTGCCAGTAGTCCAACAGGGAATCAGCCCCAGCATTTT.

This sequence joins TRBV2 and TRBJ1-6; maybe TRBD1 (5 bases). CDR1 is SNHLY and CDR2 is FYNNEI in the germline V gene. CDR3 size: 15 residues. The germline V and J ends were trimmed by 6 bases and 4 bases, with 13 bases remaining between them. The CDR3 DNA sequence: TGTGCCAGCAGACGTGGGGCAGGGTATAATTCACCCCTCCACTTT. It specifies CASRRGAGYNSPLHF.

This sequence joins TRBV30 and TRBJ2-3; 8 bases agree with TRBD2. The V segment lost 3 bases and the J segment 2 bases; nucleotides outside the gene matches: 7. The CDR3 sequence is 15 residues long. Germline CDR1 reads GTSNPN; CDR2 reads SVGIG (reference sequence). CDR3 protein: CAWSHGRGLTDTQYF. CDR3 DNA sequence: TGTGCCTGGAGCCACGGGAGGGGCCTCACAGATACGCAGTATTTT.

This clone was seen only a few times. This chain links TRBV11-1 with TRBJ2-1, with 8 positions matching TRBD2. The CDR3 is 14 residues long. Trimming took 5 bases from V and 5 from J; bases not matched to a gene: 5. Germline lookup yields CDR1 SGHAT and CDR2 FQDESV (reference sequence). The CDR3 loop reads CASSRGGNHNEQFF. As DNA, the CDR3 is TGTGCCAGCAGCCGGGGGGGTAATCACAATGAGCAGTTCTTC.

V and J are TRBV2 and TRBJ1-1; 7 bases fit TRBD1. J was trimmed by 2 bases and V by 3 bases; bases with no gene match: 9. Germline values: CDR1 SNHLY, CDR2 FYNNEI. The CDR3 has 16 amino acids. CDR3 sequence reads: CASSDRTDRVNTEAFF. The DNA for the CDR3 is TGTGCCAGCAGTGACCGCACCGACAGGGTCAACACTGAAGCTTTCTTT.

J is TRBJ1-2 and V is TRBV5-1; TRBD1 agrees at 7 bases. V dropped 4 bases and J dropped 6; count of bases not matched to a gene: 9. This CDR3 contains 14 residues. Germline lookup yields CDR1 SGHRS and CDR2 YFSETQ. CDR3 amino acids: CASSPAGGGDGYTF. CDR3 coding DNA: TGCGCCAGCAGCCCCGCTGGAGGGGGCGATGGCTACACCTTC.

V usage is TRBV15 and J usage is TRBJ1-1; TRBD1 agrees at 7 bases. V gave up 0 bases and J gave up 2 bases; unmatched junction bases: 12. This CDR3 has 18 amino acids. CDR1 and CDR2 (germline): LNHNV, YYDKDF (reference sequence). The CDR3 here is CATSRDASKGGGNTEAFF. CDR3 sequence (DNA): TGTGCCACCAGCAGAGACGCGTCAAAAGGGGGCGGAAACACTGAAGCTTTCTTT.

This chain connects TRBV6-2 or TRBV6-3 to TRBJ2-7; tentative D call: TRBD1 (6 bases). Deletions cut 2 bases from V and 2 bases from J, with 13 bases between. CDR3 length equals 15 residues. Germline CDR1 and CDR2: MNHEY and SVGEGT. CDR3 in amino acids: CASSYKPGEPYEQYF. The CDR3 nucleotides read TGTGCCAGCAGTTACAAACCAGGGGAACCCTACGAGCAGTACTTC.

This clone was seen just once. The chain is built from TRBV12-5 and TRBJ2-5, with D possibly matching TRBD1 (6 bases). The CDR3 spans 13 residues. V lost 5 bases to trimming and J lost 3 bases, with 10 bases between them. The germline V gene encodes CDR1 LGHNT and CDR2 FRNRAP. The CDR3 sequence: CASGPPGEETQYF. The CDR3 DNA is TGTGCTAGTGGTCCCCCAGGGGAAGAGACCCAGTACTTC.

This clone has ten or more counts. This chain joins TRBV14 and TRBJ2-1; 11 bases align to TRBD2. Per the germline V gene, CDR1 is SGHDN and CDR2 is FVKESK. Germline trimming cut 1 base from V and 9 bases from J; bases unmatched to any gene: 5. The CDR3 extends over 15 amino acids. The CDR3 DNA reads as TGTGCCAGCAGCCAAGCGGCTAGCGGGAGGTCTGAGCAGTTCTTC. Its translation: CASSQAASGRSEQFF.

The chain joins TRBV11-3 to TRBJ1-2, with a weak D call TRBD1 (6 bases). Germline-derived CDR1 and CDR2 are SGHNT and YENEEA. This CDR3 has 15 residues. V was trimmed by 5 bases and J by 0 bases, leaving 13 bases between them. CDR3 loop: CASSQDSLSNYGYTF. As DNA, the CDR3 is TGTGCCAGCAGCCAGGACAGCCTTTCTAACTATGGCTACACCTTC. Full variable domain (outside the CDR3, taken from reference TRBV11-3 and TRBJ1-2): EAGVVQSPRYKIIEKKQPVAFWCNPISGHNTLYWYLQNLGQGPELLIRYENEEAVDDSQLPKDRFSAERLKGVDSTLKIQPAELGDSAVYLCASSQDSLSNYGYTFGSGTRLTVV.

The chain is built from TRBV7-2 and TRBJ1-6, with D unresolved. The CDR3 is made up of 13 amino acids. Germline V gene data show CDR1 as SGHTA and CDR2 as FQGNSA. Trimming removed 0 bases from V and 9 bases from J, with 6 bases in between. CDR3 nucleotide sequence: TGTGCCAGCAGCTTAGCAGCGAGTTCACCCCTCCACTTT. This encodes CASSLAASSPLHF.

This chain uses TRBV27 with TRBJ2-3; D possibly corresponds to TRBD1 (6 bases). The germline V gene encodes CDR1 MNHEY and CDR2 SMNVEV (reference sequence). The CDR3 is made up of 14 amino acids. The V gene lost 6 bases and the J gene lost 5 bases, with 15 bases spanning the gap. As DNA, the CDR3 is TGTGCCAGCAGCCCGGACAGTTTGGTAGATACGCAGTATTTT. It translates to CASSPDSLVDTQYF.

The chain has TRBV2 and TRBJ2-7; the match to TRBD1 covers 10 bases. The CDR3 totals 13 residues. The germline CDR1 and CDR2 sequences are SNHLY and FYNNEI. V lost 8 bases to trimming and J lost 3 bases; unmatched junction nucleotides: 4. The CDR3 DNA reads TGTGCCAGCGAAAGGGACAGGGGCTACGAGCAGTACTTC. This codes for CASERDRGYEQYF.

The CDR3 nucleotides read TGCGCCAGCAGCTTGGCGGGGGGGACTGTGAACACTGAAGCTTTCTTT. It is translated as CASSLAGGTVNTEAFF. The chain carries TRBV5-1 and TRBJ1-1; D perhaps matches TRBD1 (5 bases). Trimming removed 0 bases at V and 0 bases at J, with 12 bases between. This CDR3 has 16 residues. In germline, CDR1 is SGHRS, CDR2 YFSETQ.

The CDR3 sequence is CASIQGSTDTQYF. The CDR3 DNA is TGTGCCAGCATCCAGGGAAGCACAGATACGCAGTATTTT. V is TRBV18 and J is TRBJ2-3, with D tentatively TRBD1 (5 bases). V lost 8 bases, J lost 0 bases, and 9 bases lay in between. The CDR3 contains 13 residues. CDR1 is KGHSH, CDR2 LQKENI, per germline.

The chain carries TRBV29-1 and TRBJ2-2, with TRBD1 as a possible D gene (6 bases). The CDR3 is made up of 11 amino acids. The V end was cut by 7 bases, the J end by 5 bases, with 8 bases between. CDR1 and CDR2 from the germline V gene are SQVTM and ANQGSEA. The CDR3 reads CSGTGTGELFF. The CDR3 coding sequence is TGCAGCGGAACAGGGACCGGGGAGCTGTTTTTT.

This sequence joins TRBV21-1 and TRBJ1-1; the DNA was not used to check the table's D call, TRBD1. TRBV21-1 is described as a pseudogene. The CDR3 loop spans 15 amino acids. The CDR3 coding sequence is TGTGCCAGCAGCAAAGCCCCAGGGGTGGTCACTGAAGCTTTCTTT. Translated: CASSKAPGVVTEAFF.